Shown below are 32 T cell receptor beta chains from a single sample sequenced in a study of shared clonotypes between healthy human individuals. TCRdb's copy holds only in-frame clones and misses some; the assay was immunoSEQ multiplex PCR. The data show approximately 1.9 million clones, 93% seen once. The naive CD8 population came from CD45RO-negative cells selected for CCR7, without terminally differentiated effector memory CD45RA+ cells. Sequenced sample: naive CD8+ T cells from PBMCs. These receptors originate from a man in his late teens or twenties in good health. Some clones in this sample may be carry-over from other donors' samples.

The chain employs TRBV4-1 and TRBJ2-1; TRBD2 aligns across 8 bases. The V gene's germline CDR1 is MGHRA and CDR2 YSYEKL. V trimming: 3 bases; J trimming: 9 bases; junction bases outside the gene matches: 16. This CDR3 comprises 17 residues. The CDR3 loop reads CASSHRTGLVMISEQFF. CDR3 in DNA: TGCGCCAGCAGCCACCGTACGGGACTAGTGATGATTAGTGAGCAGTTCTTC.

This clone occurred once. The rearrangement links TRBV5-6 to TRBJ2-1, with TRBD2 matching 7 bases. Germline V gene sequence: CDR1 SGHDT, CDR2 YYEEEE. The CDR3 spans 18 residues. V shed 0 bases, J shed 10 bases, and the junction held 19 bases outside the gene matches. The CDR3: CASSLDSAIGIAGPEQFF. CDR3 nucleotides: TGTGCCAGCAGCTTGGACAGCGCTATTGGGATAGCGGGCCCCGAGCAGTTCTTC.

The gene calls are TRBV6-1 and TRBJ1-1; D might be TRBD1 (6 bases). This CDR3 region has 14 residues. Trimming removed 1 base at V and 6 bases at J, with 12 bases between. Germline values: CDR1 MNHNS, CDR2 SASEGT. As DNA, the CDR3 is TGTGCCAGCAGTGAAGAGGGGGGGAGGGCTGAAGCTTTCTTT. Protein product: CASSEEGGRAEAFF.

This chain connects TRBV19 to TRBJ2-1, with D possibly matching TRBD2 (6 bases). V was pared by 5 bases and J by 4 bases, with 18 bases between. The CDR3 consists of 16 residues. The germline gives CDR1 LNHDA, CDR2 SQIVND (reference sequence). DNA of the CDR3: TGTGCCAGTAGTCTTCTCCGGGACTCATGGTACAATGAGCAGTTCTTC. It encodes CASSLLRDSWYNEQFF.

The CDR3 DNA reads TGTGCCAGCAGCCTACGGGACAGGGGCGGCACCGGGGAGCTGTTTTTT. It codes for CASSLRDRGGTGELFF. The chain combines TRBV5-6 with TRBJ2-2; TRBD1 matches 10 bases. J gave up 4 bases and V 4 bases, and 7 bases lay outside the gene matches. Germline-derived CDR1 and CDR2 are SGHDT and YYEEEE. The CDR3 sequence is 16 residues long. Full variable domain (remainder filled in from reference TRBV5-6 and TRBJ2-2): DAGVTQSPTHLIKTRGQQVTLRCSPKSGHDTVSWYQQALGQGPQFIFQYYEEEERQRGNFPDRFSGHQFPNYSSELNVNALLLGDSALYLCASSLRDRGGTGELFFGEGSRLTVL.

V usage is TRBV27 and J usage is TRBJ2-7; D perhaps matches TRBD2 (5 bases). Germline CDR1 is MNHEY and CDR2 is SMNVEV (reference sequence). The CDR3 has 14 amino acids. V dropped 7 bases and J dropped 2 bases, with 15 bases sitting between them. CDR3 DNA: TGTGCCAGCAAGAGAAGCGGCTTAACCTACGAGCAGTACTTC. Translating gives CASKRSGLTYEQYF.

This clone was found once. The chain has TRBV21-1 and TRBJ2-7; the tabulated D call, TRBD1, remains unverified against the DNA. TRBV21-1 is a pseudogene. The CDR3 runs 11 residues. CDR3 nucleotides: TGTGCCAGCTCCCCGTGGGACAGACAGTACTTC. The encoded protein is CASSPWDRQYF.

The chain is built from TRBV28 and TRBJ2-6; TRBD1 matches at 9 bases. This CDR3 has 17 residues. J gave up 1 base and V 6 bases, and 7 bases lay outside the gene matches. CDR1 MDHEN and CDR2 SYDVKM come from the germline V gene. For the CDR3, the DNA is TGTGCCAGCAGACCGGGACAGGGCTATTCTGGGGCCAACGTCCTGACTTTC. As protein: CASRPGQGYSGANVLTF.

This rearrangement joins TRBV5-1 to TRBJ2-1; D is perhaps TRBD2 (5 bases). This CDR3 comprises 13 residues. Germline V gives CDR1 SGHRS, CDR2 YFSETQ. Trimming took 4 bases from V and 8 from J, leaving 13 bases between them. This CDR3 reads CASSLDSGHEQFF. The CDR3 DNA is TGCGCCAGCAGCCTGGACTCGGGCCATGAGCAGTTCTTC.

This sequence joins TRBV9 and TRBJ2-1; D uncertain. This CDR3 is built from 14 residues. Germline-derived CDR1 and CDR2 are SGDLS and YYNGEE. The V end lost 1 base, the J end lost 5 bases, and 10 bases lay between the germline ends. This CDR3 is CASSVSGNNNEQFF. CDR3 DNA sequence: TGTGCCAGCAGCGTATCCGGAAATAACAATGAGCAGTTCTTC.

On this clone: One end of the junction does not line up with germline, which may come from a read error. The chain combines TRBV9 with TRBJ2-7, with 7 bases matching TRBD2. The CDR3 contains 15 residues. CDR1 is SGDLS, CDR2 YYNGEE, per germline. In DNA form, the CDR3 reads TGTGCCAGCACCGTAGGGCCGGGAGGCTCCTACGAGCAGTACTTC. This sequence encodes CASTVGPGGSYEQYF. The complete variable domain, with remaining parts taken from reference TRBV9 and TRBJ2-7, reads DSGVTQTPKHLITATGQRVTLRCSPRSGDLSVYWYQQSLDQGLQFLIQYYNGEERAKGNILERFSAQQFPDLHSELNLSSLELGDSALYFCASTVGPGGSYEQYFGPGTRLTVT.

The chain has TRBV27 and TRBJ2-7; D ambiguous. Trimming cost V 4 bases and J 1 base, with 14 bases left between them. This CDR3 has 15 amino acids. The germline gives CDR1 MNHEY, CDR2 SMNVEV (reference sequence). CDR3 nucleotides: TGTGCCAGCAGTTGTTTGGGGTGTGGTTCCTACGAGCAGTACTTC. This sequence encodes CASSCLGCGSYEQYF.

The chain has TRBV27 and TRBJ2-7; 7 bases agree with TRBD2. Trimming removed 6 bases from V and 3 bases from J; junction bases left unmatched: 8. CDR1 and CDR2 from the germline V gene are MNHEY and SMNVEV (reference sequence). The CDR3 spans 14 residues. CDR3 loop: CASSLLERGYEQYF. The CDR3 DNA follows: TGTGCCAGCAGCCTCCTAGAGCGGGGCTACGAGCAGTACTTC.

The CDR3 DNA reads TGTGCCAGCAGTTTTCCGTTTAACACTGAAGCTTTCTTT. Protein product: CASSFPFNTEAFF. The V and J genes are TRBV28 and TRBJ1-1; D remains ambiguous. The CDR3 sequence is 13 residues long. Germline V lookup: CDR1 MDHEN, CDR2 SYDVKM. Deletions cut 3 bases from V and 2 bases from J, with 7 bases between. Variable domain in full (rest from reference TRBV28 and TRBJ1-1): DVKVTQSSRYLVKRTGEKVFLECVQDMDHENMFWYRQDPGLGLRLIYFSYDVKMKEKGDIPEGYSVSREKKERFSLILESASTNQTSMYLCASSFPFNTEAFFGQGTRLTVV.

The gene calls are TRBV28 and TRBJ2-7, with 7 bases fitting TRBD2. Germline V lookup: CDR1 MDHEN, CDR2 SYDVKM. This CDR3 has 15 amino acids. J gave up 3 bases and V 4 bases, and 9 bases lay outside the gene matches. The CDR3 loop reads CASSSSFREVYEQYF. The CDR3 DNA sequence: TGTGCCAGCAGTTCTTCTTTCCGGGAGGTCTACGAGCAGTACTTC.

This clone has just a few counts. CDR3 in amino acids: CATREGWNYGYTF. The CDR3 coding sequence is TGTGCCACCCGAGAGGGCTGGAACTATGGCTACACCTTC. The V and J genes are TRBV6-5 and TRBJ1-2, with D unclear. The CDR3 runs to 13 residues. Germline CDR1 reads MNHEY; CDR2 reads SVGAGI. V was clipped by 10 bases and J by 2 bases, with 14 bases between them.

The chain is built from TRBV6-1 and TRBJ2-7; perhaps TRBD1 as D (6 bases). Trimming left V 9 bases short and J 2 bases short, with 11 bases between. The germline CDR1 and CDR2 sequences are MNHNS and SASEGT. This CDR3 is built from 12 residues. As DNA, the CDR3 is TGTGCCAGGACAGGCCCTCCCTACGAGCAGTACTTC. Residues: CARTGPPYEQYF.

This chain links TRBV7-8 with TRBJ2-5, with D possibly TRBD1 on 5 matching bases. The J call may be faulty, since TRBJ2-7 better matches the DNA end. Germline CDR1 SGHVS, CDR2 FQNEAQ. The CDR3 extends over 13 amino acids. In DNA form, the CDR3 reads TGTGCCAGCAGCTTCGACAGTACCTACGAGCAGTACTTC. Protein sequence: CASSFDSTYEQYF.

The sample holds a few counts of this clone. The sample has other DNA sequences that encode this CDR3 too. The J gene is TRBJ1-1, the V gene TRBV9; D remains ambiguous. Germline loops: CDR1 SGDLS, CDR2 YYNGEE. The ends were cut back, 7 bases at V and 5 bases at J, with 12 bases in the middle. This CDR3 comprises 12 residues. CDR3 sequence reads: CASGEGGTEAFF. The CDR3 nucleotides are TGTGCCAGCGGTGAGGGTGGGACTGAAGCTTTCTTT.

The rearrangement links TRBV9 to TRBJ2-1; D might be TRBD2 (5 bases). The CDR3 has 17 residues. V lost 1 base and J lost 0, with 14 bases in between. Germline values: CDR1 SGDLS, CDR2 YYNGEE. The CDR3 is CASSVSGSESSYNEQFF. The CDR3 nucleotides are TGTGCCAGCAGCGTATCGGGTAGCGAGAGCTCCTACAATGAGCAGTTCTTC.

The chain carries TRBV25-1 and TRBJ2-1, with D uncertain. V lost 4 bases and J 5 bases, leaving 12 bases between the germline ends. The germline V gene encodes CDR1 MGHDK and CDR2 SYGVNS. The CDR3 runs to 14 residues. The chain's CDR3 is CASSVPSRDNEQFF. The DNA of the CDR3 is TGTGCCAGCAGTGTACCAAGCCGGGACAATGAGCAGTTCTTC.

CDR3 nucleotide sequence: TGTGCCTGGAGTGCCCGAACAATGGGAAGACCCTACGAGCAGTACTTC. It specifies CAWSARTMGRPYEQYF. V and J are TRBV30 and TRBJ2-7; no reliable D call. Per germline, CDR1 GTSNPN and CDR2 SVGIG (reference sequence). CDR3 length equals 16 residues. V lost 1 base to trimming and J lost 2 bases, with 18 bases between them.

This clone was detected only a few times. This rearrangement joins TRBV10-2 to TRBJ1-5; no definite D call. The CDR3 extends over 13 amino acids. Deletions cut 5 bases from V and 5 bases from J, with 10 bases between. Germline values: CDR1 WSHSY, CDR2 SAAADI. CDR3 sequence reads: CASSTTRDQPQHF. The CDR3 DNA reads TGCGCCAGCAGTACTACGAGGGATCAGCCCCAGCATTTT.

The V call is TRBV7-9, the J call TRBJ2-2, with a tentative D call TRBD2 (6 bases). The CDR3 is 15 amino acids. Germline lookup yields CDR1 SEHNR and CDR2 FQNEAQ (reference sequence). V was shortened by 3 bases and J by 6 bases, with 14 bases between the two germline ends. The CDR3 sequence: CASSFPRGLAGELFF. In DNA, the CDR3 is TGTGCCAGCAGCTTCCCACGGGGGTTGGCCGGGGAGCTGTTTTTT.

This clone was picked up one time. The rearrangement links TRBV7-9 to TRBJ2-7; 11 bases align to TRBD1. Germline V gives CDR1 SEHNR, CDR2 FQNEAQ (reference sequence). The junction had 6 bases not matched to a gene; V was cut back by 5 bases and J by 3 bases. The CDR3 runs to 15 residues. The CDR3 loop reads CASSGPGQGDYEQYF. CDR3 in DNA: TGTGCCAGCAGCGGGCCGGGACAGGGGGACTACGAGCAGTACTTC.

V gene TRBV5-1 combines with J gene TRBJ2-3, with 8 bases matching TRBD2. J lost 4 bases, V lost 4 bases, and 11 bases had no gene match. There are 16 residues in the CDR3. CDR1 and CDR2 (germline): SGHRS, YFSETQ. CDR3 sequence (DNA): TGCGCCAGCAGCCCGGCAAAGCGGGAGTATCCAGATACGCAGTATTTT. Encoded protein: CASSPAKREYPDTQYF.

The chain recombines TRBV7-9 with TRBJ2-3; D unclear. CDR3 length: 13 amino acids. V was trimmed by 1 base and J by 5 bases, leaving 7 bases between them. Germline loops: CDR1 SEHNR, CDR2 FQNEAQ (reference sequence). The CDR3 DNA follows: TGTGCCAGCAGCTTAGACCTTGGAGATACGCAGTATTTT. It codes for CASSLDLGDTQYF.

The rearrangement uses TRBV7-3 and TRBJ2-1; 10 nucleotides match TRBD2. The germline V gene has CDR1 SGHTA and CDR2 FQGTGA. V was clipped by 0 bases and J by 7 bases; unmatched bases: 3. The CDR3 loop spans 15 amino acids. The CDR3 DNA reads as TGTGCCAGCAGCTTAACGCCGGGACTAGCGAATGAGCAGTTCTTC. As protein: CASSLTPGLANEQFF.

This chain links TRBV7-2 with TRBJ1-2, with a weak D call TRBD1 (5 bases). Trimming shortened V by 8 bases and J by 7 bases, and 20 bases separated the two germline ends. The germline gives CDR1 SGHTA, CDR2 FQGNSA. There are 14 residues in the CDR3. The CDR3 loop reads CASLMGGRTLGYTF. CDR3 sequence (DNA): TGTGCCAGCCTCATGGGGGGACGTACCCTTGGCTACACCTTC.

CDR3 DNA: TGTGCCTGGAGTACGCTAGGTTACGAGGACTCCCGGAGGGGGCAAGAGACCCAGTACTTC. It is translated as CAWSTLGYEDSRRGQETQYF. The chain combines TRBV30 with TRBJ2-5; D is perhaps TRBD1 or TRBD2 (6 bases each). Germline V CDR1 and CDR2: GTSNPN, SVGIG (reference sequence). The germline V and J ends were trimmed by 2 bases and 2 bases, with 30 bases remaining between them. The CDR3 contains 20 residues.

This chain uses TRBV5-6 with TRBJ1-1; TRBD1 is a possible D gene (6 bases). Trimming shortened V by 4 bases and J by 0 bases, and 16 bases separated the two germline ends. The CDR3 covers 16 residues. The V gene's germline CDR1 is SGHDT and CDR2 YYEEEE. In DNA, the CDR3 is TGTGCCAGCAGCCTGGCCTGGTCAGGGGTGAACACTGAAGCTTTCTTT. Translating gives CASSLAWSGVNTEAFF.

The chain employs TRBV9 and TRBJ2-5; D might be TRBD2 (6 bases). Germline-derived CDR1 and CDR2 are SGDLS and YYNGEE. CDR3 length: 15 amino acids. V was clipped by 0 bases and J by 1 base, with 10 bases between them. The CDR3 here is CASSVDGGTQETQYF. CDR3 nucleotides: TGTGCCAGCAGCGTAGATGGCGGGACCCAAGAGACCCAGTACTTC. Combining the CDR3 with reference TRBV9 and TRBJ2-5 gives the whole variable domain DSGVTQTPKHLITATGQRVTLRCSPRSGDLSVYWYQQSLDQGLQFLIQYYNGEERAKGNILERFSAQQFPDLHSELNLSSLELGDSALYFCASSVDGGTQETQYFGPGTRLLVL.